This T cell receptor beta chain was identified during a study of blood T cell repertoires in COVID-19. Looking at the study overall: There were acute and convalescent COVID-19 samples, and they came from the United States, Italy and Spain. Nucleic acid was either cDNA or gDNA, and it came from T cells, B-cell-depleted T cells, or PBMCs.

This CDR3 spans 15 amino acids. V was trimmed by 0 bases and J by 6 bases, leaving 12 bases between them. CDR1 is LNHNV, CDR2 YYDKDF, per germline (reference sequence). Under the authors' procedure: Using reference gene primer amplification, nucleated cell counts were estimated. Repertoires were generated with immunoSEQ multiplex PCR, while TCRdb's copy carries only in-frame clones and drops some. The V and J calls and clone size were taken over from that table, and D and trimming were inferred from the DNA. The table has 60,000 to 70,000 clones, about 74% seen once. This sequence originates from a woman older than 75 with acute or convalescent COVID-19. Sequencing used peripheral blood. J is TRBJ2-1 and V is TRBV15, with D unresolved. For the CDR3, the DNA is TGTGCCACCAGCAGAGATAAGGCTAGGTCCAATGAGCAGTTCTTC. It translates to CATSRDKARSNEQFF.